The T cell receptor beta chain under discussion was sequenced for a study of CD8 T cells in ankylosing spondylitis. Whole-study results and caveats: CD8+ by phenotype, disease-linked clones were relatively rare in peripheral blood.

V lost 5 bases and J lost 5; bases outside the gene matches: 9. The CDR3 totals 14 residues. CDR1 DFQATT and CDR2 SNEGSKA come from the germline V gene (reference sequence). There are many counts of this clonotype. What it binds is unknown. Via MiXCR, TCRdb re-called the 5' RACE reads, giving one row per CDR3 protein. The sample shows fewer than 350,000 distinct CDR3 sequences, about 9.9% of them seen only once. The TCR was taken from a female donor with ankylosing spondylitis or in good health (not recorded which). Specimen: blood, either unsorted or a sorted T cell fraction (not recorded which). The chain carries TRBV20-1 and TRBJ1-1, with 9 bases fitting TRBD1. CDR3 residues: CSADPGQGLTEAFF. Here the CDR3 DNA reads TGCAGTGCTGATCCGGGACAGGGATTGACTGAAGCTTTCTTT.